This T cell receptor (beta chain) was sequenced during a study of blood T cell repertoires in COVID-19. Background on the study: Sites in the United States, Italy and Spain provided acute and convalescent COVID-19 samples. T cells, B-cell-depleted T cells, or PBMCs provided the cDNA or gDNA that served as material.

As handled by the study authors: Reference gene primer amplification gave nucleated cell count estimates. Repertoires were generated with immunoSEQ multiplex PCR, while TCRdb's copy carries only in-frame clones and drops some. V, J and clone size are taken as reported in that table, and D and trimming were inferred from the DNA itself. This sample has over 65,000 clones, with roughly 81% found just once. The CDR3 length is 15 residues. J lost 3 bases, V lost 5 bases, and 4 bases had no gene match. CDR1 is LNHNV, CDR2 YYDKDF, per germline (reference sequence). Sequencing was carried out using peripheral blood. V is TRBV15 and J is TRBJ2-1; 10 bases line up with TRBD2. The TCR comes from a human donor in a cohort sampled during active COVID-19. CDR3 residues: CATSASGSFYNEQFF. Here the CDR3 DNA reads TGTGCCACCAGCGCTAGCGGGAGTTTCTACAATGAGCAGTTCTTC.